The 30 T cell receptor beta chains in this list originate from one sample, sequenced in a study of cytomegalovirus exposure and HLA in healthy donors. This PCR relied on a set of 60 Vbeta primers and 13 Jbeta primers. The repertoire was sequenced with immunoSEQ multiplex PCR; TCRdb's copy has only in-frame clones and lacks some. The data show fewer than 200,000 clones, approximately 78% seen once. The source material was PBMCs. Source of these receptors: a girl aged 2-9 years in good health and CMV-seropositive.

The chain combines TRBV5-4 with TRBJ2-5; TRBD2 is a possible D gene (5 bases). The CDR3 is 14 amino acids. The V end lost 5 bases, the J end lost 2 bases, and 13 bases lay between the germline ends. Looked up from germline, CDR1 is SGHNT and CDR2 is YYREEE (reference sequence). This CDR3 is CASRVWGDQETQYF. The CDR3 bases are TGTGCCAGCAGGGTTTGGGGAGATCAAGAGACCCAGTACTTC. The variable domain in full, with the rest retrieved from reference TRBV5-4 and TRBJ2-5, is ETGVTQSPTHLIKTRGQQVTLRCSSQSGHNTVSWYQQALGQGPQFIFQYYREEENGRGNFPPRFSGLQFPNYSSELNVNALELDDSALYLCASRVWGDQETQYFGPGTRLLVL.

This clone turned up a few times. V usage is TRBV9 and J usage is TRBJ2-2; 13 positions agree with TRBD2. Germline V gives CDR1 SGDLS, CDR2 YYNGEE. Trimming at V came to 4 bases and at J to 5 bases, leaving 5 bases not matched to a gene. The CDR3 has 16 residues. DNA of the CDR3: TGTGCCAGCAGCACCAGGACTAGCGGGAGTACCGGGGAGCTGTTTTTT. Amino acids: CASSTRTSGSTGELFF.

The chain joins TRBV19 to TRBJ2-7, with D tentatively TRBD1 (6 bases). The germline V gene has CDR1 LNHDA and CDR2 SQIVND (reference sequence). The CDR3 extends over 14 amino acids. The V end was cut by 5 bases, the J end by 3 bases, with 14 bases between. The CDR3 region has the DNA TGTGCCAGTAGTCCCACGTACAGGGACTACGAGCAGTACTTC. As protein: CASSPTYRDYEQYF.

The chain employs TRBV2 and TRBJ2-5; no firm D call. The CDR3 covers 14 residues. Germline V gives CDR1 SNHLY, CDR2 FYNNEI. Trimming took 1 base from V and 2 from J, leaving 8 bases between them. CDR3 sequence reads: CASSEVRVQETQYF. CDR3 nucleotides: TGTGCCAGCAGTGAAGTTCGAGTTCAAGAGACCCAGTACTTC.

This chain joins TRBV5-1 and TRBJ2-3; D is undetermined. Germline V gives CDR1 SGHRS, CDR2 YFSETQ. This CDR3 is 13 amino acids long. Trimming stripped 0 bases from V and 4 bases from J, with 6 bases between. The CDR3 nucleotides read TGCGCCAGCAGCTTGGCGTCCCCAGATACGCAGTATTTT. Residues: CASSLASPDTQYF.

V usage is TRBV29-1 and J usage is TRBJ1-1; perhaps TRBD1 as D (5 bases). Per the germline V gene, CDR1 is SQVTM and CDR2 is ANQGSEA. The CDR3 is 12 residues long. The V and J ends lost 4 bases and 6 bases respectively, with 12 bases between them. CDR3 in DNA: TGCAGCGTTGTTGGCGGGGCAGCTGAAGCTTTCTTT. Its protein product is CSVVGGAAEAFF.

CDR3 bases: TGTGCCTGGAGTGATACAGTTGGAAACACCATATATTTT. This gives the protein CAWSDTVGNTIYF. This sequence joins TRBV30 and TRBJ1-3, with D hard to call. CDR3 size: 13 residues. Germline-derived CDR1 and CDR2 are GTSNPN and SVGIG (reference sequence). The V end was cut by 1 base, the J end by 3 bases, with 7 bases between.

This chain links TRBV27 with TRBJ2-3, with TRBD2 matching over 9 bases. The ends lost 8 bases at V and 2 bases at J; junction bases unmatched: 11. This CDR3 is built from 16 residues. Germline V gives CDR1 MNHEY, CDR2 SMNVEV (reference sequence). The CDR3 loop reads CASRPRAGGLTDTQYF. As DNA, the CDR3 is TGTGCCAGCCGCCCCCGAGCGGGAGGACTCACAGATACGCAGTATTTT.

The chain is built from TRBV14 and TRBJ2-5, with D uncertain. The CDR3 has 14 amino acids. Trimming shortened V by 1 base and J by 1 base, and 7 bases separated the two germline ends. The V gene's germline CDR1 is SGHDN and CDR2 FVKESK. CDR3 sequence reads: CASSQVSLQETQYF. CDR3 nucleotide sequence: TGTGCCAGCAGCCAAGTCTCTCTCCAAGAGACCCAGTACTTC.

The rearrangement links TRBV4-1 to TRBJ1-5; D possibly corresponds to TRBD1 (6 bases). This CDR3 is built from 14 residues. V shed 1 base and J shed 2 bases, with 6 bases lying between them. CDR1 MGHRA and CDR2 YSYEKL come from the germline V gene. DNA of the CDR3: TGCGCCAGCAGCCAAGCAGGGGGCAATCAGCCCCAGCATTTT. It translates to CASSQAGGNQPQHF.

The V call is TRBV5-6, the J call TRBJ1-2; TRBD1 might be the D (5 bases). The CDR3 is 17 amino acids. V dropped 1 base and J dropped 5 bases, with 21 bases sitting between them. Per germline, CDR1 SGHDT and CDR2 YYEEEE. CDR3 residues: CASSLSAGWAGPYGYTF. The CDR3 bases are TGTGCCAGCAGCTTGTCGGCTGGTTGGGCAGGGCCTTATGGCTACACCTTC.

This clone was counted once. The V call is TRBV10-1, the J call TRBJ1-1; D remains unclear. Trimming removed 0 bases at V and 10 bases at J, with 9 bases between. CDR1 is WNHNN and CDR2 is SYGVQD in the germline V gene (reference sequence). This CDR3 contains 12 residues. The CDR3: CASSESRGRAFF. DNA of the CDR3: TGCGCCAGCAGTGAGTCTCGAGGTAGAGCTTTCTTT.

The chain uses TRBV11-2 and TRBJ2-1; a weak D match, TRBD2 (6 bases). Per the germline V gene, CDR1 is SGHAT and CDR2 is FQNNGV. Trimming pared 4 bases from V and 8 bases from J, leaving 21 bases between. The CDR3 extends over 16 amino acids. Here the CDR3 DNA reads TGTGCCAGCAGCTCCCCGGTAGCGGCCCCGGGCGATGAGCAGTTCTTC. This gives the protein CASSSPVAAPGDEQFF.

This clone was seen more than once but under ten times. CDR3 coding DNA: TGTGCCAGCAGCTTAGGGGGGACTTATAATGAAAAACTGTTTTTT. This sequence encodes CASSLGGTYNEKLFF. The rearrangement uses TRBV7-9 and TRBJ1-4, with D maybe TRBD1 (5 bases). CDR3 length: 15 amino acids. The germline V gene has CDR1 SEHNR and CDR2 FQNEAQ (reference sequence). Trimming shortened V by 1 base and J by 4 bases, and 10 bases separated the two germline ends.

The chain carries TRBV5-4 and TRBJ2-5; 12 positions agree with TRBD2. The germline gives CDR1 SGHNT, CDR2 YYREEE (reference sequence). J gave up 5 bases and V 4 bases, and 6 bases lay outside the gene matches. The CDR3 sequence is 15 residues long. This chain's CDR3 is CASSGGLAGYETQYF. Here the CDR3 DNA reads TGTGCCAGCAGCGGCGGACTAGCGGGGTACGAGACCCAGTACTTC.

This chain links TRBV18 with TRBJ1-4; 9 bases are a match to TRBD1. Looked up from germline, CDR1 is KGHSH and CDR2 is LQKENI. The CDR3 covers 16 residues. V lost 8 bases to trimming and J lost 0 bases; unmatched junction nucleotides: 7. The CDR3 DNA is TGTGCCAGCCCACAGGGGGCCCTAGCAACTAATGAAAAACTGTTTTTT. Its protein product is CASPQGALATNEKLFF. Complete variable domain (other parts from reference TRBV18 and TRBJ1-4): NAGVMQNPRHLVRRRGQEARLRCSPMKGHSHVYWYRQLPEEGLKFMVYLQKENIIDESGMPKERFSAEFPKEGPSILRIQQVVRGDSAAYFCASPQGALATNEKLFFGSGTQLSVL.

The count of this clone is one. This chain links TRBV19 with TRBJ1-4, with 8 bases aligning to TRBD1. CDR1 and CDR2 (germline): LNHDA, SQIVND (reference sequence). There are 15 residues in the CDR3. V shed 5 bases, J shed 8 bases, and the junction held 10 bases outside the gene matches. CDR3: CASSPWGQAGEKLFF. The CDR3 DNA reads as TGTGCCAGTAGTCCCTGGGGACAGGCAGGGGAAAAACTGTTTTTT.

This clone was seen a few times. The rearrangement uses TRBV5-1 and TRBJ1-2; 7 bases fit TRBD1. Trimming removed 4 bases from V and 0 bases from J; junction bases left unmatched: 6. This CDR3 is 15 amino acids long. CDR1 is SGHRS, CDR2 YFSETQ, per germline. In nucleotides, the CDR3 is TGCGCCAGCAGCCTAACAGGGGATTCTAACTATGGCTACACCTTC. Amino acid sequence: CASSLTGDSNYGYTF.

This clone turned up a few times. The chain is built from TRBV15 and TRBJ2-6, with D maybe TRBD2 (6 bases). Germline assignment: CDR1 LNHNV and CDR2 YYDKDF (reference sequence). Between the trimmed V and J ends, which lost 0 bases and 0 bases, there was a span of 12 bases. This CDR3 region has 18 residues. The CDR3 loop reads CATSRDSEGLSGANVLTF. The DNA of the CDR3 is TGTGCCACCAGCAGAGATTCCGAGGGACTCTCTGGGGCCAACGTCCTGACTTTC.

CDR3 in amino acids: CASSLREGFGNEQFF. The CDR3 region has the DNA TGTGCCAGCAGTTTACGTGAGGGCTTTGGGAATGAGCAGTTCTTC. The rearrangement links TRBV28 to TRBJ2-1, with a possible D match to TRBD2 (5 bases). This CDR3 contains 15 residues. V was shortened by 2 bases and J by 7 bases, with 15 bases between the two germline ends. The V gene's germline CDR1 is MDHEN and CDR2 SYDVKM.

The chain has TRBV7-9 and TRBJ2-7; D perhaps matches TRBD2 (5 bases). Germline V gives CDR1 SEHNR, CDR2 FQNEAQ (reference sequence). CDR3 length: 17 amino acids. V lost 5 bases to trimming and J lost 7 bases, with 27 bases between them. CDR3 coding DNA: TGTGCCAGCAGCCCACTCTCCTGGGGAGAGTCCGGTGAGGAGCAGTACTTC. Protein sequence: CASSPLSWGESGEEQYF. Filled out from reference TRBV7-9 and TRBJ2-7, the complete variable domain reads DTGVSQNPRHKITKRGQNVTFRCDPISEHNRLYWYRQTLGQGPEFLTYFQNEAQLEKSRLLSDRFSAERPKGSFSTLEIQRTEQGDSAMYLCASSPLSWGESGEEQYFGPGTRLTVT.

The rearrangement joins TRBV5-8 to TRBJ2-7; D gene ambiguous. The CDR3 length is 14 residues. The V gene lost 2 bases and the J gene lost 3 bases, with 12 bases spanning the gap. The germline CDR1 and CDR2 sequences are SGHTS and YDEGEE. CDR3 in amino acids: CASSLDNSYYEQYF. CDR3 nucleotide sequence: TGTGCCAGCAGCTTAGATAATTCCTACTACGAGCAGTACTTC.

The count of this clone is one. The J gene is TRBJ1-1, the V gene TRBV28; 12 bases agree with TRBD1. This CDR3 comprises 20 residues. Trimming cost V 4 bases and J 3 bases; bases outside gene matches: 18. The germline CDR1 and CDR2 sequences are MDHEN and SYDVKM. The chain's CDR3 is CASSSPGFSTRDRGHTEAFF. The DNA for the CDR3 is TGTGCCAGCAGTTCCCCCGGATTTTCCACCAGGGACAGGGGGCACACTGAAGCTTTCTTT.

The chain joins TRBV7-8 to TRBJ1-2; 8 positions match TRBD1. Germline-derived CDR1 and CDR2 are SGHVS and FQNEAQ. The V and J ends lost 5 bases and 7 bases, in that order; junction bases with no gene match: 12. This CDR3 spans 15 amino acids. Here the CDR3 reads CASSEPGTGSFGYTF. The CDR3 coding sequence is TGTGCCAGCAGCGAACCAGGGACAGGTAGTTTTGGCTACACCTTC.

CDR3 coding DNA: TGTGCCAGCAGAGCTCAAGAGACCCAGTACTTC. Protein sequence: CASRAQETQYF. This chain connects TRBV5-6 to TRBJ2-5; D unresolved. The CDR3 contains 11 residues. V was clipped by 5 bases and J by 2 bases, with 4 bases between them. Germline CDR1 reads SGHDT; CDR2 reads YYEEEE.

This rearrangement joins TRBV2 to TRBJ2-1, with 7 nucleotides matching TRBD2. The CDR3 totals 13 residues. Germline loops: CDR1 SNHLY, CDR2 FYNNEI. Losses at the gene ends were 4 bases for V and 5 bases for J; bases not matched to a gene: 2. CDR3 residues: CASSGLADNEQFF. The CDR3 nucleotides read TGTGCCAGCAGTGGGCTAGCGGACAATGAGCAGTTCTTC.

This chain links TRBV10-2 with TRBJ2-4; TRBD2 is a possible D gene (6 bases). Germline CDR1 is WSHSY and CDR2 is SAAADI. V was cut by 1 base and J by 1 base, with 14 bases left in between. The CDR3 sequence is 17 residues long. In DNA form, the CDR3 reads TGCGCCAGCAGTGAGTTTCTAGCGACCTCGGCCAAAAACATTCAGTACTTC. It translates to CASSEFLATSAKNIQYF.

This clone occurred a few times. The CDR3 DNA sequence: TGTGCCAGCGGGGGCAGAGCGGGATACAATGAGCAGTTCTTC. It translates to CASGGRAGYNEQFF. The rearrangement uses TRBV6-6 and TRBJ2-1; D might be TRBD2 (7 bases). The germline V gene encodes CDR1 MNHNY and CDR2 SVGAGI (reference sequence). This CDR3 is 14 amino acids long. With 8 bases removed from V and 4 bases from J, the gap between germline ends came to 15 bases.

This chain joins TRBV4-1 and TRBJ2-7; 13 bases fit TRBD2. Germline V lookup: CDR1 MGHRA, CDR2 YSYEKL. The CDR3 is made up of 18 amino acids. V dropped 3 bases and J dropped 5; count of bases not matched to a gene: 13. For the CDR3, the DNA is TGCGCCAGCAGCCAGTGGGGTCTCGGACTAGCGGGAGTCAACGAGCAGTACTTC. This codes for CASSQWGLGLAGVNEQYF.

In DNA form, the CDR3 reads TGTGCCAGCGAAGGACAGGAGGGCTCCTACGAGCAGTACTTC. Its protein product is CASEGQEGSYEQYF. This sequence joins TRBV6-6 and TRBJ2-7; the D gene is possibly TRBD1 (7 bases). Per germline, CDR1 MNHNY and CDR2 SVGAGI (reference sequence). CDR3 length: 14 amino acids. The ends were cut back, 8 bases at V and 0 bases at J, with 14 bases in the middle.